This record concerns one T cell receptor (beta chain) sequence. Its antigen is undetermined. The data derive from a study of cytomegalovirus exposure and HLA in healthy donors. The PCR ran on 60 Vbeta and 13 Jbeta primers. The data were produced by immunoSEQ multiplex PCR, yet TCRdb's version contains in-frame clones alone and is incomplete. The sample consists of fewer than 150,000 clones, around 80% of them appearing once. Whole-study results and caveats: An analysis that was carried out later associated 15,000 to 20,000 TCR beta sequences with HLA alleles at 0.05 false discovery rate. Later work found that TCR association rates differed between HLA loci; DRB1 had the most and HLA-C the fewest. As confirmed in vitro, three CMV-associated chains were specific for CMV antigens.

V lost 1 base to trimming and J lost 1 base; unmatched junction nucleotides: 5. This CDR3 contains 18 residues. CDR1 is SGHTA, CDR2 FQGNSA, per germline. The sample consisted of PBMCs. This sequence was found in a man aged 50-59 years in good health and CMV-seronegative. The rearrangement links TRBV7-2 to TRBJ2-3; 13 bases map to TRBD2. DNA for the CDR3: TGTGCCAGCAGCTTAGAACTAGCGGGGGGGCTAGGCACAGATACGCAGTATTTT. Translation: CASSLELAGGLGTDTQYF.